The entry below gives a single T cell receptor (beta chain) sequence along with its context. The antigen remains undetermined. Just one base apart from a much larger clone, this may be a read error. The record originates from a study of shared clonotypes between healthy human individuals. Study information: CD4 naive and memory got three plates each, CD8 naive two, CD8 memory one. Points from the study as a whole: About 5.2% was the fraction of naive CD4 clonotypes found shared across several donors.

All donors were Caucasian adults living in Nashville, Tennessee. Clones were sequenced by immunoSEQ multiplex PCR, and TCRdb holds only the in-frame ones, with some missing. The sample carries under 1,100,000 clones, about 75% recorded once. The germline V and J ends were trimmed by 5 bases and 0 bases, with 8 bases remaining between them. This CDR3 contains 15 residues. The V gene's germline CDR1 is MDHEN and CDR2 SYDVKM. The chain employs TRBV28 and TRBJ1-6; D unclear. The specimen was memory CD4+ T cells sorted from blood. The subset denotes: CD45RA-negative fraction. The TCR was taken from a man younger than 30 in good health. CDR3 in amino acids: CASSKQSSYNSPLHF. Here the CDR3 DNA reads TGTGCCAGCAGTAAACAGAGCTCCTATAATTCACCCCTCCACTTT.